Listed below are T cell receptor beta chains from one sample, sequenced in a study of OX40 agonist ivuxolimab in advanced cancers. Clones were sequenced by immunoSEQ multiplex PCR, and TCRdb holds only the in-frame ones, with some missing. The sample has about 99,000 clones; 90% to 96% are singletons. The specimen was CD4+ or CD8+ T cells sorted from blood, collected in a trial of the OX40 agonist ivuxolimab. The receptors come from an adult with an advanced solid tumor such as melanoma, head and neck, liver or kidney cancer. Both conserved end residues are part of each CDR3. The D gene is left open where the match is weak. Size tells how often a clone was seen (once, few, many) or the class of an expanded clone, and some rows leave it out.

CDR3aa: CASSLGHTATDTQYF
CDR3nt: TGTGCCAGCAGCTTAGGACATACCGCCACAGATACGCAGTATTTT
abundance: .
d_gene: .
v_gene: TRBV7-8
j_gene: TRBJ2-3

CDR3aa: CASSTLAAVAGDTLLNNEQFF
CDR3nt: TGTGCCAGTAGTACCCTGGCTGCGGTAGCGGGAGATACACTATTGAACAATGAGCAGTTCTTC
abundance: .
d_gene: TRBD2
v_gene: TRBV19
j_gene: TRBJ2-1

CDR3aa: CATQEAGVPDTQYF
CDR3nt: TGTGCCACCCAAGAGGCGGGGGTCCCAGATACGCAGTATTTT
abundance: .
d_gene: TRBD2
v_gene: TRBV27
j_gene: TRBJ2-3

CDR3aa: CASTSRAVNEKLFF
CDR3nt: TGTGCCAGCACCTCCAGGGCCGTTAATGAAAAACTGTTTTTT
abundance: once
d_gene: .
v_gene: TRBV28
j_gene: TRBJ1-4

CDR3aa: CASSSGAGELFF
CDR3nt: TGTGCCAGCAGCTCCGGAGCGGGGGAGCTGTTTTTT
abundance: .
d_gene: .
v_gene: TRBV5-4
j_gene: TRBJ2-2

CDR3aa: CASSSRGGTGIETQYF
CDR3nt: TGTGCCAGCAGCTCTAGGGGTGGGACAGGGATTGAGACCCAGTACTTC
abundance: .
d_gene: TRBD1
v_gene: TRBV7-7
j_gene: TRBJ2-5

CDR3aa: CASSSRAPVVAGSYEQYF
CDR3nt: TGTGCCAGCAGTTCAAGGGCCCCTGTGGTGGCGGGGAGCTACGAGCAGTACTTC
abundance: .
d_gene: .
v_gene: TRBV28
j_gene: TRBJ2-7

CDR3aa: CATRQANYGYTF
CDR3nt: TGTGCCACGAGACAGGCTAACTATGGCTACACCTTC
abundance: .
d_gene: .
v_gene: TRBV28
j_gene: TRBJ1-2

CDR3aa: CASEGVYEQYF
CDR3nt: TGTGCCAGCGAGGGGGTTTACGAGCAGTACTTC
abundance: .
d_gene: .
v_gene: TRBV9
j_gene: TRBJ2-7

CDR3aa: CASSLATGGSYEQYF
CDR3nt: TGTGCCAGCAGCTTAGCAACGGGGGGCTCCTACGAGCAGTACTTC
abundance: .
d_gene: TRBD2
v_gene: TRBV7-9
j_gene: TRBJ2-7

CDR3aa: CAWSVHKGALFF
CDR3nt: TGTGCCTGGAGTGTACACAAGGGAGCGCTGTTTTTT
abundance: .
d_gene: .
v_gene: TRBV30
j_gene: TRBJ2-2

CDR3aa: CASSSHFQVHGEQFF
CDR3nt: TGTGCCAGCAGCTCCCACTTTCAGGTTCACGGTGAGCAGTTCTTC
abundance: .
d_gene: .
v_gene: TRBV7-9
j_gene: TRBJ2-1

CDR3aa: CASSIREQGELNTEAFF
CDR3nt: TGTGCCAGTAGTATTCGGGAACAGGGGGAGTTGAACACTGAAGCTTTCTTT
abundance: .
d_gene: TRBD1
v_gene: TRBV19
j_gene: TRBJ1-1

CDR3aa: CASSYSTGLDYGYTF
CDR3nt: TGTGCCAGCAGTTATTCGACAGGGCTGGACTATGGCTACACCTTC
abundance: .
d_gene: TRBD1
v_gene: TRBV6-6
j_gene: TRBJ1-2

CDR3aa: CASSESTDTEAFF
CDR3nt: TGCGCCAGCAGTGAGTCGACAGATACTGAAGCTTTCTTT
abundance: .
d_gene: .
v_gene: TRBV10-2
j_gene: TRBJ1-1

CDR3aa: CASSMVGAEGSNQPQHF
CDR3nt: TGTGCCAGTAGTATGGTAGGGGCGGAGGGGAGCAATCAGCCCCAGCATTTT
abundance: .
d_gene: .
v_gene: TRBV19
j_gene: TRBJ1-5

CDR3aa: CASSSGGLPGEQYF
CDR3nt: TGCGCCAGCAGCTCGGGGGGACTGCCCGGCGAGCAGTACTTC
abundance: once
d_gene: TRBD2
v_gene: TRBV5-1
j_gene: TRBJ2-7

CDR3aa: CATRKLTAGELFF
CDR3nt: TGTGCCACCAGAAAACTCACGGCCGGGGAGCTGTTTTTT
abundance: .
d_gene: .
v_gene: TRBV7-2
j_gene: TRBJ2-2

CDR3aa: CASSSGQGGNQPQHF
CDR3nt: TGCGCCAGCAGCTCGGGACAGGGCGGCAATCAGCCCCAGCATTTT
abundance: .
d_gene: TRBD1
v_gene: TRBV5-1
j_gene: TRBJ1-5

CDR3aa: CASSLARGYEQYF
CDR3nt: TGTGCCAGCAGCTTAGCCAGGGGCTACGAGCAGTACTTC
abundance: .
d_gene: .
v_gene: TRBV11-3
j_gene: TRBJ2-7

CDR3aa: CASSQNAGNEQFF
CDR3nt: TGTGCCAGCAGCCAAAACGCCGGCAATGAGCAGTTCTTC
abundance: .
d_gene: .
v_gene: TRBV14
j_gene: TRBJ2-1

CDR3aa: CASSLRLGQGKEGYTF
CDR3nt: TGTGCCAGCAGCTTACGCCTTGGACAGGGGAAGGAGGGCTACACCTTC
abundance: .
d_gene: TRBD1
v_gene: TRBV7-2
j_gene: TRBJ1-2

CDR3aa: CASSLNRGLPDGYTF
CDR3nt: TGTGCCAGCAGCTTAAACAGGGGGCTCCCGGATGGCTACACCTTC
abundance: .
d_gene: TRBD1
v_gene: TRBV11-2
j_gene: TRBJ1-2

CDR3aa: CASSYSTQGKNEQFF
CDR3nt: TGTGCCAGCAGTTACTCGACGCAGGGCAAGAATGAGCAGTTCTTC
abundance: .
d_gene: .
v_gene: TRBV6-6
j_gene: TRBJ2-1

CDR3aa: CASSKIPGLAVEQYF
CDR3nt: TGTGCCAGCAGCAAAATTCCGGGACTAGCGGTCGAGCAGTACTTC
abundance: once
d_gene: TRBD2
v_gene: TRBV7-8
j_gene: TRBJ2-7

CDR3aa: CASEAGITDTQYF
CDR3nt: TGTGCCAGCGAAGCGGGAATCACAGATACGCAGTATTTT
abundance: .
d_gene: TRBD2
v_gene: TRBV25-1
j_gene: TRBJ2-3

CDR3aa: CASSVIPPYGADTEAFF
CDR3nt: TGTGCCAGCAGCGTCATCCCCCCGTACGGGGCGGACACTGAAGCTTTCTTT
abundance: .
d_gene: .
v_gene: TRBV13
j_gene: TRBJ1-1

CDR3aa: CASSLAGGFSGELFF
CDR3nt: TGTGCCAGTAGTCTAGCGGGGGGCTTCTCCGGGGAGCTGTTTTTT
abundance: .
d_gene: TRBD2
v_gene: TRBV19
j_gene: TRBJ2-2

CDR3aa: CASSPTGLDTEAFF
CDR3nt: TGTGCCAGCAGCCCGACAGGGTTAGACACTGAAGCTTTCTTT
abundance: .
d_gene: TRBD1
v_gene: TRBV7-3
j_gene: TRBJ1-1

CDR3aa: CASSLGDSYEQYF
CDR3nt: TGTGCCAGCAGCTTAGGGGACAGTTACGAGCAGTACTTC
abundance: .
d_gene: TRBD1
v_gene: TRBV7-3
j_gene: TRBJ2-7

CDR3aa: CASSFHRDGNQPQHF
CDR3nt: TGTGCCAGCAGCTTCCACCGGGACGGAAATCAGCCCCAGCATTTT
abundance: .
d_gene: .
v_gene: TRBV13
j_gene: TRBJ1-5

CDR3aa: CASSSELDGYEQYF
CDR3nt: TGTGCCAGCAGCTCAGAACTGGACGGCTACGAGCAGTACTTC
abundance: .
d_gene: .
v_gene: TRBV5-4
j_gene: TRBJ2-7

CDR3aa: CASSPQEETQYF
CDR3nt: TGTGCCAGCTCACCACAGGAAGAGACCCAGTACTTC
abundance: .
d_gene: .
v_gene: TRBV18
j_gene: TRBJ2-5

CDR3aa: CASTLGMGKNIQYF
CDR3nt: TGTGCCAGCACCCTAGGGATGGGCAAAAACATTCAGTACTTC
abundance: .
d_gene: .
v_gene: TRBV11-2
j_gene: TRBJ2-4

CDR3aa: CASSSGQMSSYNEQFF
CDR3nt: TGTGCCAGCAGCTCGGGACAGATGAGCTCCTACAATGAGCAGTTCTTC
abundance: .
d_gene: TRBD1
v_gene: TRBV5-8
j_gene: TRBJ2-1

CDR3aa: CASSQSSGRFTGELFF
CDR3nt: TGTGCCAGCAGCCAATCTAGCGGGAGGTTCACCGGGGAGCTGTTTTTT
abundance: .
d_gene: TRBD2
v_gene: TRBV14
j_gene: TRBJ2-2

CDR3aa: CASSAQGWAGYTF
CDR3nt: TGTGCCAGCAGCGCACAAGGGTGGGCTGGCTACACCTTC
abundance: .
d_gene: .
v_gene: TRBV13
j_gene: TRBJ1-2

CDR3aa: CASSQEGGLDTGELFF
CDR3nt: TGCGCCAGCAGCCAAGAGGGGGGGTTAGACACCGGGGAGCTGTTTTTT
abundance: .
d_gene: TRBD2
v_gene: TRBV4-3
j_gene: TRBJ2-2

CDR3aa: CASSLSSRTNSPLHF
CDR3nt: TGTGCCAGCAGCTTATCTTCCAGAACTAATTCACCCCTCCACTTT
abundance: .
d_gene: .
v_gene: TRBV7-9
j_gene: TRBJ1-6

CDR3aa: CAWTGSYNSPLHF
CDR3nt: TGTGCCTGGACGGGCTCCTATAATTCACCCCTCCACTTT
abundance: .
d_gene: .
v_gene: TRBV30
j_gene: TRBJ1-6

CDR3aa: CASSYSWGGPNIQYF
CDR3nt: TGTGCCAGCAGTTACTCGTGGGGGGGCCCCAACATTCAGTACTTC
abundance: .
d_gene: .
v_gene: TRBV6-5
j_gene: TRBJ2-4